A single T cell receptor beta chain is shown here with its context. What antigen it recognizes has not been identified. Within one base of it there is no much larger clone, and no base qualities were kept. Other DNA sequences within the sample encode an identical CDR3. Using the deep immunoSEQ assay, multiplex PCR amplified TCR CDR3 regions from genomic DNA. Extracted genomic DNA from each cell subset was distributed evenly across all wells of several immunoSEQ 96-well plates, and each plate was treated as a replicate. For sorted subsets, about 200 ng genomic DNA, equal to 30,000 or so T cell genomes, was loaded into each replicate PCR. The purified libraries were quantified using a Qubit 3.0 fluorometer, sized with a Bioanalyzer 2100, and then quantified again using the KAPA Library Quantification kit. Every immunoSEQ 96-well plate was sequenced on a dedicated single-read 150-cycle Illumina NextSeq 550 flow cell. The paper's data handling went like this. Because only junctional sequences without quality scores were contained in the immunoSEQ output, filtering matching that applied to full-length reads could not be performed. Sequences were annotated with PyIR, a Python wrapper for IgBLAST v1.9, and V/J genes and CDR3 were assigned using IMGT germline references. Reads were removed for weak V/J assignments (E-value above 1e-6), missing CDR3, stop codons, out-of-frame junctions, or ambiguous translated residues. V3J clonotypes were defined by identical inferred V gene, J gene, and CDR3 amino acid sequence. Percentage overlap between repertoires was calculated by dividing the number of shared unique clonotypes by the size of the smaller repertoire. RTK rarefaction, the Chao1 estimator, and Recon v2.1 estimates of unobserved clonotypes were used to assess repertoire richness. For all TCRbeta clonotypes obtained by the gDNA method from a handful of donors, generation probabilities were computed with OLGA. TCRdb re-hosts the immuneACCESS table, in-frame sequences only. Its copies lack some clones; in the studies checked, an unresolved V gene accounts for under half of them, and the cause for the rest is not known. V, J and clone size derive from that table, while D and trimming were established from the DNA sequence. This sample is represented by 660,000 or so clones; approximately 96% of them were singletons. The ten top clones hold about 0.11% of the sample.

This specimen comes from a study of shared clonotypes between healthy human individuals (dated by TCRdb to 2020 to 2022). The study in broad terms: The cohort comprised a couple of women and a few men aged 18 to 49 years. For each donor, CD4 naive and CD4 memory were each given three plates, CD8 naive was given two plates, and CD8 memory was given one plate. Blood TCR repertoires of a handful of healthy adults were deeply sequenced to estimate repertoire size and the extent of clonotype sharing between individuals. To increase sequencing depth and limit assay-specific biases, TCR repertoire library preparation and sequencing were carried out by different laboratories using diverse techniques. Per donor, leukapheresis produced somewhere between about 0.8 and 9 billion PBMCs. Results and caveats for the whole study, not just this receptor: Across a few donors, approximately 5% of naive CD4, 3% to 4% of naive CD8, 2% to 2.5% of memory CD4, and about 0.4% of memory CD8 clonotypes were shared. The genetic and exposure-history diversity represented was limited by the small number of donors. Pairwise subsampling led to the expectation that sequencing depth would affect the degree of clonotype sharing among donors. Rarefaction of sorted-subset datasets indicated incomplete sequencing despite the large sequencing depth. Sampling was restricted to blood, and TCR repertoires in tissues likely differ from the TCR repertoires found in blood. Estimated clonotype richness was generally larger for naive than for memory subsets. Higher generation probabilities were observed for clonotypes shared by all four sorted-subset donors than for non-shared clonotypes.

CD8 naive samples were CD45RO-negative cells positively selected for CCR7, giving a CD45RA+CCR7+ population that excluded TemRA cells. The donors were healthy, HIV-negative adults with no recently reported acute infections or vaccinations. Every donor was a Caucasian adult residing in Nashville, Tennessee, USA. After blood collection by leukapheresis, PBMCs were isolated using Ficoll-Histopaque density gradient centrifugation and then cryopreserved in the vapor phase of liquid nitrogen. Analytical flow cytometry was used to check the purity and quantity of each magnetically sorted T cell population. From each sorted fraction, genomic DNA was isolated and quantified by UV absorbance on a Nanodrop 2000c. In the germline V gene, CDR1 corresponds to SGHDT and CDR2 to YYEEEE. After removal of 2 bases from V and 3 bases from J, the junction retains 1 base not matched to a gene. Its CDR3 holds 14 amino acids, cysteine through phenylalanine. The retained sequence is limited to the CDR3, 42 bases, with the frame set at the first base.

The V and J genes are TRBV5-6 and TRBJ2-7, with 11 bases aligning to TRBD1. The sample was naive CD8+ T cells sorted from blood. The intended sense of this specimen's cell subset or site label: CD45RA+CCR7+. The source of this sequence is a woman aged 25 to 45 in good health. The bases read TGTGCCAGCAGCTTCGGGACAGGGGGCTACGAGCAGTACTTC. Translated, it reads CASSFGTGGYEQYF.